These 29 T cell receptor beta chains were sequenced from one sample in a study of monozygotic twins with inflammatory bowel disease. TCRdb processed the 5' RACE reads again and assigns one entry to each CDR3 protein, with no DNA. There are over 200,000 distinct CDR3 sequences in the sample, with 7.7% held by the top ten. The sequencing input was blood. Receptors originate from a human donor with ulcerative colitis or Crohn's disease, or a healthy co-twin of an affected twin (not recorded which).

The chain employs TRBV7-9 and TRBJ1-2; checking the TCRdb D call of TRBD1 is not possible without DNA. This CDR3 is built from 14 residues. The germline gives CDR1 SEHNR, CDR2 FQNEAQ (reference sequence). This CDR3 reads CASSFGQPNYGYTF.

The chain combines TRBV20-1 with TRBJ2-7; checking the TCRdb D call of TRBD2 is not possible without DNA. This CDR3 spans 15 amino acids. CDR1 is DFQATT and CDR2 is SNEGSKA in the germline V gene (reference sequence). The CDR3 here is CSARDQGTFLYEQYF.

The chain couples TRBV3-1 to TRBJ2-1; there is no DNA to check the TCRdb D call of TRBD2. The germline V gene encodes CDR1 LGHDT and CDR2 YNNKEL (reference sequence). This CDR3 spans 14 amino acids. The CDR3 loop is CASSQDGLAVEQFF.

The gene calls are TRBV29-1 and TRBJ2-5. The CDR3 is 12 amino acids. CDR1 and CDR2 from the germline V gene are SQVTM and ANQGSEA. The CDR3 here is CRVEKQQETQYF.

V is TRBV6-5 and J is TRBJ1-2. Germline V CDR1 and CDR2: MNHEY, SVGAGI. The CDR3 is 12 amino acids. CDR3 loop: CASSHPKEGYTF.

V usage is TRBV6-6 and J usage is TRBJ1-5; TCRdb indicates TRBD1, and absent DNA this call remains unverified. The germline V gene has CDR1 MNHNY and CDR2 SVGAGI (reference sequence). The CDR3 loop spans 13 amino acids. The CDR3 spells CASGAGGNQPQHF.

The gene calls are TRBV5-6 and TRBJ2-1; TCRdb selects TRBD1, and the lack of DNA leaves this call unchecked. The germline V gene has CDR1 SGHDT and CDR2 YYEEEE. CDR3 size: 12 residues. CDR3 in amino acids: CATSLVGDEQFF.

This chain joins TRBV3-1 and TRBJ2-6. The CDR3 runs to 18 residues. Germline V gene data show CDR1 as LGHDT and CDR2 as YNNKEL (reference sequence). The CDR3: CASSQDPRPPTGANVLTF.

The chain employs TRBV12-3 or TRBV12-4 and TRBJ1-2; TCRdb's D gene call, TRBD1, goes unchecked for lack of DNA. The CDR3 has 15 amino acids. The CDR3 loop reads CASRQGGGSGYGYTF.

The chain has TRBV6-5 and TRBJ1-1; TCRdb outputs TRBD1, but without DNA this stays unchecked. The CDR3 extends over 15 amino acids. CDR1 is MNHEY, CDR2 SVGAGI, per germline. The CDR3 region is CASSSQGAVNTEAFF.

The chain uses TRBV20-1 and TRBJ2-1; the TCRdb D gene call, TRBD2, has no DNA to confirm it. The CDR3 runs to 14 residues. Germline loops: CDR1 DFQATT, CDR2 SNEGSKA (reference sequence). CDR3 in amino acids: CSAVLGPSPNEQFF.

V and J are TRBV2 and TRBJ2-3. Germline V CDR1 and CDR2: SNHLY, FYNNEI. The CDR3 has 15 amino acids. The chain's CDR3 is CASSETTSSTDTQYF. The variable domain in full, with the rest retrieved from reference TRBV2 and TRBJ2-3, is EPEVTQTPSHQVTQMGQEVILRCVPISNHLYFYWYRQILGQKVEFLVSFYNNEISEKSEIFDDQFSVERPDGSNFTLKIRSTKLEDSAMYFCASSETTSSTDTQYFGPGTRLTVL.

The chain has TRBV24-1 and TRBJ2-1; TCRdb's assignment of TRBD2 cannot be checked, as there is no DNA. The CDR3 loop spans 16 amino acids. Germline V lookup: CDR1 KGHDR, CDR2 SFDVKD. This CDR3 is CATSSAGTSGVKEQFF.

The chain combines TRBV7-9 with TRBJ1-2; TCRdb indicates TRBD1, and absent DNA this call remains unverified. Germline-derived CDR1 and CDR2 are SEHNR and FQNEAQ (reference sequence). The CDR3 length is 14 residues. The CDR3 here is CASSLSEGNYSYTF. The full variable domain, completed using reference TRBV7-9 and TRBJ1-2, is DTGVSQNPRHKITKRGQNVTFRCDPISEHNRLYWYRQTLGQGPEFLTYFQNEAQLEKSRLLSDRFSAERPKGSFSTLEIQRTEQGDSAMYLCASSLSEGNYSYTFGSGTRLTVV.

The gene calls are TRBV2 and TRBJ1-2; the TCRdb D gene call, TRBD1, has no DNA to confirm it. There are 15 residues in the CDR3. Germline V CDR1 and CDR2: SNHLY, FYNNEI. CDR3 region: CASRPRDRSNYGYTF.

The CDR3 sequence: CASSQQLNEKLFF. The chain couples TRBV4-3 to TRBJ1-4. This CDR3 comprises 13 residues. Germline V gene sequence: CDR1 LGHNA, CDR2 YSLEER.

The chain combines TRBV21-1 with TRBJ2-5; TCRdb's D gene call, TRBD1, goes unchecked for lack of DNA. TRBV21-1 constitutes a pseudogene. The CDR3 runs 16 residues. The CDR3 sequence is CASSSLDRQTEETQYF.

The chain recombines TRBV19 with TRBJ1-1. Germline loops: CDR1 LNHDA, CDR2 SQIVND (reference sequence). The CDR3 is made up of 15 amino acids. CDR3 sequence: CASSIARAGGAEAFF.

The CDR3 region is CASTFGNTGELFF. The chain has TRBV7-9 and TRBJ2-2. The CDR3 consists of 13 residues. The germline gives CDR1 SEHNR, CDR2 FQNEAQ (reference sequence).

The V gene is TRBV5-1, the J gene TRBJ2-3; TCRdb proposes TRBD1, but this gene call is untestable without DNA. Germline CDR1 and CDR2: SGHRS and YFSETQ. The length of the CDR3 is 15 residues. The CDR3 sequence: CASSFRDSYTDTQYF.

The chain recombines TRBV20-1 with TRBJ2-5. The CDR3 is 12 residues long. The germline V gene has CDR1 DFQATT and CDR2 SNEGSKA (reference sequence). The CDR3 region is CSARSDGKTQYF.

The CDR3 is CASTSFGNQPQHF. This chain connects TRBV6-2 or TRBV6-3 to TRBJ1-5. Germline CDR1 and CDR2: MNHEY and SVGEGT. The length of the CDR3 is 13 residues.

The chain uses TRBV2 and TRBJ2-6. CDR3 length: 14 residues. Germline CDR1 SNHLY, CDR2 FYNNEI. This CDR3 reads CASKGSSGANVLTF.

The chain has TRBV20-1 and TRBJ2-1; TCRdb picks TRBD1, but there is no DNA to check that call. This CDR3 has 19 residues. Germline-derived CDR1 and CDR2 are DFQATT and SNEGSKA (reference sequence). The CDR3 region is CSARDFGQGAIYGYNEQFF.

J is TRBJ2-7 and V is TRBV7-2; TCRdb indicates TRBD2, and absent DNA this call remains unverified. This CDR3 comprises 15 residues. Per the germline V gene, CDR1 is SGHTA and CDR2 is FQGNSA. This CDR3 is CASSSIRDYPLRQYF.

The rearrangement uses TRBV7-9 and TRBJ2-1. CDR3 length: 14 residues. Germline CDR1 is SEHNR and CDR2 is FQNEAQ (reference sequence). CDR3 sequence reads: CASSSNSASGEQFF.

This rearrangement joins TRBV27 to TRBJ2-7; the TCRdb call, TRBD1, lacks DNA for checking. The CDR3 totals 13 residues. The germline V gene encodes CDR1 MNHEY and CDR2 SMNVEV (reference sequence). The CDR3 sequence: CASLGGQNHEQYF.

V is TRBV27 and J is TRBJ1-4; the TRBD1 assignment by TCRdb is unverifiable without DNA. Germline CDR1 MNHEY, CDR2 SMNVEV (reference sequence). The CDR3 is made up of 13 amino acids. The CDR3 sequence is CASGAGRGEKLFF.

The CDR3 loop reads CASSALTGANEQFF. The chain recombines TRBV5-1 with TRBJ2-1; TCRdb picks TRBD1, but there is no DNA to check that call. The CDR3 is 14 amino acids. The germline V gene encodes CDR1 SGHRS and CDR2 YFSETQ.